A selection of T cell receptor beta chains follows, all from one sample in a study of blood T cell repertoires in COVID-19. Clones were sequenced by immunoSEQ multiplex PCR, and TCRdb holds only the in-frame ones, with some missing. The data show roughly 80,000 clones, approximately 91% seen once. Sequenced input: peripheral blood. The receptors were sampled from a man aged 55-75 years with acute or convalescent COVID-19. Each CDR3 is given with its conserved first and last residue. Each record gives: V gene, D gene, clone size, J gene, CDR3 DNA, CDR3 protein. D genes are given only for firm matches. Not all rows give a size; the values are once, few, many and, for expanded clones, a class.

v_call: TRBV23-1
d_call: TRBD2
clone_size: NA
j_call: TRBJ2-7
cdr3_nt: TGCGCCAGCAGTCTCGAGACTCTAGGGAAGCGGGAGCCCTACGAGCAGTACTTC
cdr3_aa: CASSLETLGKREPYEQYF

v_call: TRBV6-2/TRBV6-3
d_call: TRBD1
clone_size: NA
j_call: TRBJ1-3
cdr3_nt: TGTGCCAGCAGTTCGGGACAGGCCCCTGGAAACACCATATATTTT
cdr3_aa: CASSSGQAPGNTIYF

v_call: TRBV27
d_call: TRBD1
clone_size: NA
j_call: TRBJ1-5
cdr3_nt: TGTGCCAGCAGTAGAAGACAGGGGGGCAATCAGCCCCAGCATTTT
cdr3_aa: CASSRRQGGNQPQHF

v_call: TRBV19
d_call: NA
clone_size: NA
j_call: TRBJ2-2
cdr3_nt: TGTGCCAGTAGTGTTGACAGGAACACCGGGGAGCTGTTTTTT
cdr3_aa: CASSVDRNTGELFF

v_call: TRBV28
d_call: TRBD1
clone_size: NA
j_call: TRBJ1-2
cdr3_nt: TGTGCCAGCAGTTTCGAGGGGGCGCGGTATGGCTACACCTTC
cdr3_aa: CASSFEGARYGYTF

v_call: TRBV2
d_call: TRBD1
clone_size: once
j_call: TRBJ1-6
cdr3_nt: TGTGCCAGCAAGGGAGACAGGGCATCCTATAATTCACCCCTCCACTTT
cdr3_aa: CASKGDRASYNSPLHF

v_call: TRBV28
d_call: TRBD2
clone_size: NA
j_call: TRBJ2-7
cdr3_nt: TGTGCCAGCCACACTAGCGGACTGTCCTACGAGCAGTACTTC
cdr3_aa: CASHTSGLSYEQYF

v_call: TRBV5-4
d_call: TRBD2
clone_size: NA
j_call: TRBJ2-5
cdr3_nt: TGTGCCAGCAGCTTGGGACTAGCGGGGTCGGAAGAGACCCAGTACTTC
cdr3_aa: CASSLGLAGSEETQYF

v_call: TRBV5-1
d_call: TRBD2
clone_size: NA
j_call: TRBJ2-5
cdr3_nt: TGCGCCAGCAGCCCGCGACTAGCGGGAGCGGAAGAGACCCAGTACTTC
cdr3_aa: CASSPRLAGAEETQYF

v_call: TRBV15
d_call: NA
clone_size: NA
j_call: TRBJ2-7
cdr3_nt: TGTGCCACCAGCGGCGGGACAGCCTACGAGCAGTACTTC
cdr3_aa: CATSGGTAYEQYF

v_call: TRBV30
d_call: TRBD2
clone_size: many
j_call: TRBJ2-3
cdr3_nt: TGTGCCTCCGGGACTAGCGGGAGAATGACAGATACGCAGTATTTT
cdr3_aa: CASGTSGRMTDTQYF

v_call: TRBV14
d_call: TRBD1
clone_size: once
j_call: TRBJ1-3
cdr3_nt: TGTGCCAGCAGACAAGAATGGGAACAAGACAGGGGGCGTGGAAACACCATATATTTT
cdr3_aa: CASRQEWEQDRGRGNTIYF

v_call: TRBV30
d_call: NA
clone_size: NA
j_call: TRBJ2-4
cdr3_nt: TGTGCCTGGAGTGTAGCCAGGTTAGCCAAAAACATTCAGTACTTC
cdr3_aa: CAWSVARLAKNIQYF

v_call: TRBV4-3
d_call: TRBD2
clone_size: once
j_call: TRBJ2-3
cdr3_nt: TGCGCCAGCAGCCAGAGCCTAGCGGGGGGAACAGATACGCAGTATTTT
cdr3_aa: CASSQSLAGGTDTQYF

v_call: TRBV7-2
d_call: NA
clone_size: NA
j_call: TRBJ1-4
cdr3_nt: TGTGCCAGCAGCTCTTTAGTTACAACTAATGAAAAACTGTTTTTT
cdr3_aa: CASSSLVTTNEKLFF

v_call: TRBV30
d_call: TRBD2
clone_size: NA
j_call: TRBJ2-7
cdr3_nt: TGTGCCTGGAGTGGGGGGGGAGCGGACTACGAGCAGTACTTC
cdr3_aa: CAWSGGGADYEQYF

v_call: TRBV28
d_call: TRBD2
clone_size: NA
j_call: TRBJ2-7
cdr3_nt: TGTGCCAGCAGCGTGATGGCGGGGGGACCCACACATTACGAGCAGTACTTC
cdr3_aa: CASSVMAGGPTHYEQYF

v_call: TRBV5-1
d_call: TRBD1
clone_size: NA
j_call: TRBJ1-6
cdr3_nt: TGCGCCAGCAGCGCAAAGGGACAGTTGACGTTGAGCTCCTATAATTCACCCCTCCACTTT
cdr3_aa: CASSAKGQLTLSSYNSPLHF

v_call: TRBV24-1
d_call: NA
clone_size: NA
j_call: TRBJ1-2
cdr3_nt: TGTGCCACCAGTGATCCAACAGGTTCCTATGGCTACACCTTC
cdr3_aa: CATSDPTGSYGYTF

v_call: TRBV11-3
d_call: NA
clone_size: once
j_call: TRBJ2-5
cdr3_nt: TGTGCCAGCAGCTTAGTACAAGAGACCCAGTACTTC
cdr3_aa: CASSLVQETQYF

v_call: TRBV4-1
d_call: NA
clone_size: NA
j_call: TRBJ1-2
cdr3_nt: TGCGCCAGCAGCCAAGATTCAAGGAGTTCATGGGGCTACACCTTC
cdr3_aa: CASSQDSRSSWGYTF

v_call: TRBV5-6
d_call: TRBD1
clone_size: NA
j_call: TRBJ2-5
cdr3_nt: TGTGCCAGCAGCTTGGAGACAGGGTTAGGAGAGACCCAGTACTTC
cdr3_aa: CASSLETGLGETQYF

v_call: TRBV27
d_call: NA
clone_size: NA
j_call: TRBJ1-2
cdr3_nt: TGTGCCAGCAGTTTATCGGCACCGCATGGCTATGGCTACACCTTC
cdr3_aa: CASSLSAPHGYGYTF

v_call: TRBV9
d_call: NA
clone_size: few
j_call: TRBJ2-1
cdr3_nt: TGTGCCAGCAGCTTAGCGGTCCTCGGGAACAATGAGCAGTTCTTC
cdr3_aa: CASSLAVLGNNEQFF

v_call: TRBV19
d_call: NA
clone_size: few
j_call: TRBJ1-2
cdr3_nt: TGTGCCAGTAGCGCCAGTTATTGGGCGGGCATAAACTATGGCTACACCTTC
cdr3_aa: CASSASYWAGINYGYTF

v_call: TRBV29-1
d_call: TRBD1
clone_size: once
j_call: TRBJ2-3
cdr3_nt: TGCAGCTCAAAGGGGACAGCCAGCACAGATACGCAGTATTTT
cdr3_aa: CSSKGTASTDTQYF

v_call: TRBV2
d_call: TRBD1
clone_size: NA
j_call: TRBJ1-3
cdr3_nt: TGTGCCAGCAGTACCGGGACAGACTCTGGAAACACCATATATTTT
cdr3_aa: CASSTGTDSGNTIYF

v_call: TRBV6-5
d_call: NA
clone_size: once
j_call: TRBJ1-2
cdr3_nt: TGTGCCAGCAGTTACTCGCTGGGAGCCTATGGCTACACCTTC
cdr3_aa: CASSYSLGAYGYTF

v_call: TRBV19
d_call: TRBD1
clone_size: NA
j_call: TRBJ1-2
cdr3_nt: TGTGCCAGTGCTCGGCAGGGGGCGTCGAACTATGGCTACACCTTC
cdr3_aa: CASARQGASNYGYTF

v_call: TRBV24-1
d_call: TRBD2
clone_size: NA
j_call: TRBJ2-7
cdr3_nt: TGTGCCACCAGTGTCCTTCCCCCCGATATGTTACGGCGGGAGGGCCATTACGAGCAGTACTTC
cdr3_aa: CATSVLPPDMLRREGHYEQYF

v_call: TRBV15
d_call: NA
clone_size: NA
j_call: TRBJ2-3
cdr3_nt: TGTGCCACCAGCAGAGATCTCGGCGGGATACACACAGATACGCAGTATTTT
cdr3_aa: CATSRDLGGIHTDTQYF

v_call: TRBV10-1
d_call: TRBD1
clone_size: NA
j_call: TRBJ2-1
cdr3_nt: TGCGCCAGCAGTGCGGACAGGGGGCCCTACAATGAGCAGTTCTTC
cdr3_aa: CASSADRGPYNEQFF

v_call: TRBV6-5
d_call: NA
clone_size: NA
j_call: TRBJ1-1
cdr3_nt: TGTGCCAGCAGTTCAGGGACATTGAACACTGAAGCTTTCTTT
cdr3_aa: CASSSGTLNTEAFF

v_call: TRBV10-2
d_call: TRBD1
clone_size: NA
j_call: TRBJ1-1
cdr3_nt: TGCGCCAGCAGTAAGACAGGGGACTTTGAAGCTTTCTTT
cdr3_aa: CASSKTGDFEAFF

v_call: TRBV3-1/TRBV3-2
d_call: NA
clone_size: NA
j_call: TRBJ1-2
cdr3_nt: TGTGCCAGCAGCTCAGGGTACGGCTACACCTTC
cdr3_aa: CASSSGYGYTF

v_call: TRBV30
d_call: TRBD1
clone_size: NA
j_call: TRBJ2-4
cdr3_nt: TGTGCCTGGAGCGGGGGACAGGGGGCCGTAAACATTCAGTACTTC
cdr3_aa: CAWSGGQGAVNIQYF

v_call: TRBV6-5
d_call: TRBD1
clone_size: NA
j_call: TRBJ1-4
cdr3_nt: TGTGCCAGCAGTTATTCGGACAGGGTTGAAAAACTGTTTTTT
cdr3_aa: CASSYSDRVEKLFF

v_call: TRBV6-2/TRBV6-3
d_call: TRBD1
clone_size: NA
j_call: TRBJ2-2
cdr3_nt: TGTGCCAGCAGTCCCCCAGGGGGATACACCGGGGAGCTGTTTTTT
cdr3_aa: CASSPPGGYTGELFF

v_call: TRBV29-1
d_call: NA
clone_size: NA
j_call: TRBJ2-5
cdr3_nt: TGCAGCGTTGAAGAGAACAGACAAGAGACCCAGTACTTC
cdr3_aa: CSVEENRQETQYF

v_call: TRBV11-2
d_call: NA
clone_size: NA
j_call: TRBJ1-1
cdr3_nt: TGTGCCAGCAGCTTACCGTACACTGAAGCTTTCTTT
cdr3_aa: CASSLPYTEAFF

v_call: TRBV4-1
d_call: NA
clone_size: NA
j_call: TRBJ2-1
cdr3_nt: TGCGCCAGCAGCCAAGATCCCTGGGGGGTTGGCAATGAGCAGTTCTTC
cdr3_aa: CASSQDPWGVGNEQFF

v_call: TRBV7-2
d_call: TRBD1
clone_size: NA
j_call: TRBJ1-3
cdr3_nt: TGTGCCAGCAGCCTGGGACAGGGGGTTGGAAACACCATATATTTT
cdr3_aa: CASSLGQGVGNTIYF

v_call: TRBV13
d_call: NA
clone_size: NA
j_call: TRBJ2-3
cdr3_nt: TGTGCCAGCAGCTTAGGGCCCTATCGCCACACAGATACGCAGTATTTT
cdr3_aa: CASSLGPYRHTDTQYF

v_call: TRBV6-1
d_call: NA
clone_size: NA
j_call: TRBJ1-5
cdr3_nt: TGTGCCAGCAGTGAAACCAGAACAAGCAATCAGCCCCAGCATTTT
cdr3_aa: CASSETRTSNQPQHF

v_call: TRBV4-3
d_call: NA
clone_size: NA
j_call: TRBJ2-2
cdr3_nt: TGCGCCAGCAGCCCATCAGGGAACTCAATTAACCCCGGGGAGCTGTTTTTT
cdr3_aa: CASSPSGNSINPGELFF

v_call: TRBV5-6
d_call: TRBD1
clone_size: NA
j_call: TRBJ1-5
cdr3_nt: TGTGCCAGCAGCTTGTTCTGGACAGGGAATCAGCCCCAGCATTTT
cdr3_aa: CASSLFWTGNQPQHF

v_call: TRBV6-5
d_call: NA
clone_size: NA
j_call: TRBJ1-5
cdr3_nt: TGTGCCAGCGAGGTCGATAGCAATCAGCCCCAGCATTTT
cdr3_aa: CASEVDSNQPQHF

v_call: TRBV28
d_call: TRBD2
clone_size: NA
j_call: TRBJ2-3
cdr3_nt: TGTGCCAGCAGTTTACCCAAGACTAGCGGGAGAGATACGCAGTATTTT
cdr3_aa: CASSLPKTSGRDTQYF

v_call: TRBV2
d_call: TRBD2
clone_size: NA
j_call: TRBJ2-7
cdr3_nt: TGTGCCAGCTCGGGCGGGAGCACCTACGAGCAGTACTTC
cdr3_aa: CASSGGSTYEQYF

v_call: TRBV7-9
d_call: TRBD2
clone_size: once
j_call: TRBJ2-1
cdr3_nt: TGTGCCAGCAGCTGGGGACTAGCGGGGTACAATGAGCAGTTCTTC
cdr3_aa: CASSWGLAGYNEQFF

v_call: TRBV7-3
d_call: NA
clone_size: once
j_call: TRBJ2-3
cdr3_nt: TGTGCCAGCAGCCCCCCCGGGGTAGGCACAGATACGCAGTATTTT
cdr3_aa: CASSPPGVGTDTQYF

v_call: TRBV30
d_call: NA
clone_size: NA
j_call: TRBJ2-3
cdr3_nt: TGTGCCTGGATCACCCCCGGTACGCAGTATTTT
cdr3_aa: CAWITPGTQYF

v_call: TRBV2
d_call: TRBD1
clone_size: NA
j_call: TRBJ2-2
cdr3_nt: TGTGCCAGCAGTGGGACAGGAGGTGGGACCGGGGAGCTGTTTTTT
cdr3_aa: CASSGTGGGTGELFF